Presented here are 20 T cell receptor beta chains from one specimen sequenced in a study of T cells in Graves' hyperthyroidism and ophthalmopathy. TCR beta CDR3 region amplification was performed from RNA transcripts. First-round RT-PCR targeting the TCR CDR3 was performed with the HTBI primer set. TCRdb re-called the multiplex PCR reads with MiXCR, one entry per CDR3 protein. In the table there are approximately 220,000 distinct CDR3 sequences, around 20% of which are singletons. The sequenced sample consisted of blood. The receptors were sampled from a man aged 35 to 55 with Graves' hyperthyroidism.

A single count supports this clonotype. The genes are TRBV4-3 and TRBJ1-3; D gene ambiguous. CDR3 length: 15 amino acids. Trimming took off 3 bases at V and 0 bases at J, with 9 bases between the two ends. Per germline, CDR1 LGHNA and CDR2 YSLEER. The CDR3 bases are TGCGCCAGCAGCCAGAGACGGTTCTCTGGAAACACCATATATTTT. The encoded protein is CASSQRRFSGNTIYF.

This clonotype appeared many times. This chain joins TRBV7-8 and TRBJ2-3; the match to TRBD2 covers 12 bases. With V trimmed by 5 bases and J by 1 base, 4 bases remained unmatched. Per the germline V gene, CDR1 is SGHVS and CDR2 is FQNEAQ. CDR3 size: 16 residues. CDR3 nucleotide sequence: TGTGCCAGCAGCCGTTGGACTAGCGGGGGCACAGATACGCAGTATTTT. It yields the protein CASSRWTSGGTDTQYF.

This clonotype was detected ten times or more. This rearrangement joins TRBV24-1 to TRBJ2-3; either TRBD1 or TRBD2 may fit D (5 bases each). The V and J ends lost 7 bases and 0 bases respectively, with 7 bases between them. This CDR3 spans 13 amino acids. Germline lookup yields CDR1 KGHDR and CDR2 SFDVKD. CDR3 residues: CATSEGSTDTQYF. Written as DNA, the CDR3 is TGTGCCACCAGCGAGGGGAGCACAGATACGCAGTATTTT.

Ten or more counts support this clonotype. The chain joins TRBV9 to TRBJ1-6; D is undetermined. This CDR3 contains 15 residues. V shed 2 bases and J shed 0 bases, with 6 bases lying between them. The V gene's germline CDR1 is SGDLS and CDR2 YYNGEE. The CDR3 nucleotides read TGTGCCAGCAGCGTCGAGGGCTCCTATAATTCACCCCTCCACTTT. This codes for CASSVEGSYNSPLHF.

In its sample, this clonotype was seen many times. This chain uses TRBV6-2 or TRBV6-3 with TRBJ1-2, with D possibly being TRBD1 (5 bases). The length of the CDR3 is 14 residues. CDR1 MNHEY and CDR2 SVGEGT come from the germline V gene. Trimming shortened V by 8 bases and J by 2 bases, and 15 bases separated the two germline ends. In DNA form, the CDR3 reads TGTGCCAGCTCGGCAAGACAGCTAAACTATGGCTACACCTTC. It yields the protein CASSARQLNYGYTF.

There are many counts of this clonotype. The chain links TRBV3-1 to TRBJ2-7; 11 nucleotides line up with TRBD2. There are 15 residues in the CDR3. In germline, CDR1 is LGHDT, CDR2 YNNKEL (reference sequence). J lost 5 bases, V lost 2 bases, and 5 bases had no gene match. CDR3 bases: TGTGCCAGCAGCCAAATAGCGGGGGGGCCGGACGAGCAGTACTTC. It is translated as CASSQIAGGPDEQYF.

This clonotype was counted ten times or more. The CDR3 loop is CASSPPGQGSSYEQYF. The CDR3 nucleotides are TGCGCCAGCAGCCCTCCCGGACAGGGGAGCTCCTACGAGCAGTACTTC. The chain joins TRBV4-1 to TRBJ2-7; 9 nucleotides match TRBD1. Per germline, CDR1 MGHRA and CDR2 YSYEKL. The CDR3 totals 16 residues. After removal of 4 bases from V and 0 bases from J, the junction contained 7 bases not matched to a gene.

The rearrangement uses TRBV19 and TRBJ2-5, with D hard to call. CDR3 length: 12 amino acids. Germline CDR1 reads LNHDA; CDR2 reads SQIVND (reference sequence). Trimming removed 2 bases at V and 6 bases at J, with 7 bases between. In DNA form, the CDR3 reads TGTGCCAGTAGTATAAGTGGGAAGACCCAGTACTTC. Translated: CASSISGKTQYF.

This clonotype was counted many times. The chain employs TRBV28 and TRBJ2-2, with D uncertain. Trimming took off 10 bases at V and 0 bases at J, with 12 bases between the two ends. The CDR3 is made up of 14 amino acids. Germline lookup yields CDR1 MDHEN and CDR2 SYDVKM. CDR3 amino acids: CATSKGSNTGELFF. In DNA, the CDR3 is TGTGCCACCTCAAAAGGGTCGAACACCGGGGAGCTGTTTTTT.

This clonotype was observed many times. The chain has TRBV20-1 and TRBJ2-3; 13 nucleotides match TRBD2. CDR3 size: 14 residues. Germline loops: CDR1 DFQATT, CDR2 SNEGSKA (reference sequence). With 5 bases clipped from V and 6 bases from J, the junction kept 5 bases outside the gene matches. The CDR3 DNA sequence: TGCAGTGCTCCCGGACTAGCGGGGGTGGATACGCAGTATTTT. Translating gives CSAPGLAGVDTQYF.

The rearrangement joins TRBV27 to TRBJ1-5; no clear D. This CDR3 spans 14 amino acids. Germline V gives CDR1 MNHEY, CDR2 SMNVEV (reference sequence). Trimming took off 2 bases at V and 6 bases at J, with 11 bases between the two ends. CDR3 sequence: CASSLGGPSQPQHF. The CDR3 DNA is TGTGCCAGCAGTTTAGGAGGTCCAAGTCAGCCCCAGCATTTT.

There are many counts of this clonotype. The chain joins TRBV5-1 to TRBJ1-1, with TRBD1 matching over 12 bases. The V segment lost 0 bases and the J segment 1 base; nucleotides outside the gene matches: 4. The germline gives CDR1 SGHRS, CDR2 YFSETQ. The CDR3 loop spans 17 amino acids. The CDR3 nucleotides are TGCGCCAGCAGCTTGGGGGACAGGGGGCCGTGGAACACTGAAGCTTTCTTT. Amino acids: CASSLGDRGPWNTEAFF.

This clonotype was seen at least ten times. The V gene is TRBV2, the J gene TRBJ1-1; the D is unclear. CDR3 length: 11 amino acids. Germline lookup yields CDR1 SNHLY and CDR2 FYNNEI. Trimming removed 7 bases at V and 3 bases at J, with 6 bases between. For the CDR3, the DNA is TGTGCCAGCAATGGTCACACTGAAGCTTTCTTT. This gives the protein CASNGHTEAFF.

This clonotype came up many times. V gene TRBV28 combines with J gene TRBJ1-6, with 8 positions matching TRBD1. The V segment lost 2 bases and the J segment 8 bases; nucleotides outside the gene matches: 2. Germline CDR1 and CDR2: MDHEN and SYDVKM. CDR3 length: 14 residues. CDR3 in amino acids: CASSLPGQDSPLHF. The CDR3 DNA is TGTGCCAGCAGTTTACCGGGACAGGATTCACCCCTCCACTTT.

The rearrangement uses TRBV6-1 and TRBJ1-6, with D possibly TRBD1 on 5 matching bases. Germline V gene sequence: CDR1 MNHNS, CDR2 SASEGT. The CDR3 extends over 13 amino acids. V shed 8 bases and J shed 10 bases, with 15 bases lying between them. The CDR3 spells CASGPSQGSPLHF. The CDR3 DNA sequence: TGTGCCAGCGGGCCTTCCCAGGGCTCACCCCTCCACTTT.

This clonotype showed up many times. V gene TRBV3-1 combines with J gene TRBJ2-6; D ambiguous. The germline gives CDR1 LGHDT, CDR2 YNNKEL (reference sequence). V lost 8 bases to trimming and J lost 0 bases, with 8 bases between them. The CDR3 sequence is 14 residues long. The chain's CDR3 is CASATSSGANVLTF. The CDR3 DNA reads TGTGCCAGCGCAACCAGCTCTGGGGCCAACGTCCTGACTTTC.

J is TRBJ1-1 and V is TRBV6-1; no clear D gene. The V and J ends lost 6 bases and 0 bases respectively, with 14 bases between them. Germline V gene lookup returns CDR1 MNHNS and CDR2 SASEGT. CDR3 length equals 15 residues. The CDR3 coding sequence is TGTGCCAGCAGCGGCGTTGGGCGCTTGAACACTGAAGCTTTCTTT. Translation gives CASSGVGRLNTEAFF.

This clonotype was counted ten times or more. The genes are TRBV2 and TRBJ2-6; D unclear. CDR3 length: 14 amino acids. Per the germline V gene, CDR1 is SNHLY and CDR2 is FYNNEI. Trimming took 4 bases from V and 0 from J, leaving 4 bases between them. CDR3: CASSVSSGANVLTF. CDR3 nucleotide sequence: TGTGCCAGCAGTGTGAGCTCTGGGGCCAACGTCCTGACTTTC.

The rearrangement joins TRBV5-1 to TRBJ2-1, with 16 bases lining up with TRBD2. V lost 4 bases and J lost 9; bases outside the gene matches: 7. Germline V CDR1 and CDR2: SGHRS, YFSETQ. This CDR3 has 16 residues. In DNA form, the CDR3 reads TGCGCCAGCAGCCCCGGGACTAGCGGGGGGGCGGGTGAGCAGTTCTTC. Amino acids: CASSPGTSGGAGEQFF. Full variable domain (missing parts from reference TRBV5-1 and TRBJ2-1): KAGVTQTPRYLIKTRGQQVTLSCSPISGHRSVSWYQQTPGQGLQFLFEYFSETQRNKGNFPGRFSGRQFSNSRSEMNVSTLELGDSALYLCASSPGTSGGAGEQFFGPGTRLTVL.

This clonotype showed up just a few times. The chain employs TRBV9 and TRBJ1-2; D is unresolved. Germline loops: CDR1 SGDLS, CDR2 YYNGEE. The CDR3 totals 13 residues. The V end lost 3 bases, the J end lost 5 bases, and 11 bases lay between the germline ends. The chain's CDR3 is CASSDRDLYGYTF. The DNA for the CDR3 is TGTGCCAGCAGCGACCGGGATCTATATGGCTACACCTTC.